This TCR beta chain comes out of a study of T cell repertoires in cytomegalovirus infection. Study at large: Public TCR beta signatures marked donors with CMV infection and the matching HLA.

TCRdb fed the reads into MiXCR, producing one record per CDR3 protein. The sample carries 250,000 or so distinct CDR3 sequences, approximately 13% recorded once. The CDR3 is 15 amino acids. V lost 5 bases and J 3 bases, leaving 14 bases between the germline ends. The germline CDR1 and CDR2 sequences are LNHDA and SQIVND (reference sequence). The TCR originated in a human donor in good health (CMV status not recorded). Some clones in this sample may be carry-over from other donors' samples. The rearrangement uses TRBV19 and TRBJ1-5, with D perhaps matching TRBD1 (5 bases). Sequencing used PBMCs. The CDR3 protein is CASSWRGPPNQPQHF. The CDR3 bases are TGTGCCAGTAGTTGGAGGGGCCCTCCCAATCAGCCCCAGCATTTT. The full variable domain, in which reference TRBV19 and TRBJ1-5 provide the parts outside the CDR3, is DGGITQSPKYLFRKEGQNVTLSCEQNLNHDAMYWYRQDPGQGLRLIYYSQIVNDFQKGDIAEGYSVSREKKESFPLTVTSAQKNPTAFYLCASSWRGPPNQPQHFGDGTRLSIL.